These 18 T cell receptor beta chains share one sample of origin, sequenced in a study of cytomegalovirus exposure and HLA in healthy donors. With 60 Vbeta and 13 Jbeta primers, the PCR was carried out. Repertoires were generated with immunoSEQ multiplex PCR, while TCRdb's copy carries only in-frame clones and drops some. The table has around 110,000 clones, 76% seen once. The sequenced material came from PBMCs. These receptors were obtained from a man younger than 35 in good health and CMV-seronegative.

CDR3 amino acids: CASSPLAGGRTDTQYF. The CDR3 coding sequence is TGTGCCAGCAGCCCCCTAGCGGGGGGACGGACAGATACGCAGTATTTT. This rearrangement joins TRBV7-2 to TRBJ2-3, with 11 bases lining up with TRBD2. V shed 5 bases, J shed 3 bases, and the junction held 7 bases outside the gene matches. Germline-derived CDR1 and CDR2 are SGHTA and FQGNSA. This CDR3 has 16 amino acids.

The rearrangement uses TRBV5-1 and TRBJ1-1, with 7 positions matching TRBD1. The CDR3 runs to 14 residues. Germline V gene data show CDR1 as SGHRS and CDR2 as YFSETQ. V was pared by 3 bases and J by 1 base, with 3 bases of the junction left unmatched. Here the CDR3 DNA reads TGCGCCAGCAGCTGGGGACAGACGAACACTGAAGCTTTCTTT. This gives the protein CASSWGQTNTEAFF.

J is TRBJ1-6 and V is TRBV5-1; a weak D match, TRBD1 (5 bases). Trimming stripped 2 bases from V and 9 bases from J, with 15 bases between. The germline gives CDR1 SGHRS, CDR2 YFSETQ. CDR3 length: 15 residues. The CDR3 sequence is CASSLQSPTGSPLHF. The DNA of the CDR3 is TGCGCCAGCAGCTTACAGAGCCCAACAGGTTCACCCCTCCACTTT. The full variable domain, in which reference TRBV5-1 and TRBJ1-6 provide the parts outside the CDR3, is KAGVTQTPRYLIKTRGQQVTLSCSPISGHRSVSWYQQTPGQGLQFLFEYFSETQRNKGNFPGRFSGRQFSNSRSEMNVSTLELGDSALYLCASSLQSPTGSPLHFGNGTRLTVT.

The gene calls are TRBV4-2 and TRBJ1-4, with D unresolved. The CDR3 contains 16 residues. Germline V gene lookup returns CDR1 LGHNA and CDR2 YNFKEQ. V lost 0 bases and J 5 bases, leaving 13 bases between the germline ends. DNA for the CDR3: TGTGCCAGCAGCCAAGAGCCAACCGGGATGAATGAAAAACTGTTTTTT. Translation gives CASSQEPTGMNEKLFF.

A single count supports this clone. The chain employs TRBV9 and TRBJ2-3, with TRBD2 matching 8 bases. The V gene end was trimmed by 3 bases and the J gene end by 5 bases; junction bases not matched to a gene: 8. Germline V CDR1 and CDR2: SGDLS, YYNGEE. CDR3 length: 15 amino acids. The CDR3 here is CASSAGGGRGDTQYF. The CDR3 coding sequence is TGTGCCAGCAGCGCGGGGGGGGGCCGCGGAGATACGCAGTATTTT.

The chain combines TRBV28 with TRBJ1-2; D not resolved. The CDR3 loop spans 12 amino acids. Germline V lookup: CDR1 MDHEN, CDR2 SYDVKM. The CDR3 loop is CAIGRAGYGYTF. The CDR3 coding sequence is TGTGCTATTGGGAGGGCGGGGTATGGCTACACCTTC.

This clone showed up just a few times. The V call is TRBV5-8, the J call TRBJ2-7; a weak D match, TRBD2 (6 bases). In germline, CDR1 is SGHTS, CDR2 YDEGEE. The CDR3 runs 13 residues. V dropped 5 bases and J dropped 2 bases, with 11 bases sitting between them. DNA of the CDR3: TGTGCCAGCAGTTACGGGGGTCCCTACGAGCAGTACTTC. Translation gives CASSYGGPYEQYF. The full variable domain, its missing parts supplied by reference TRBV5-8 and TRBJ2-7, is EAGVTQSPTHLIKTRGQQATLRCSPISGHTSVYWYQQALGLGLQFLLWYDEGEERNRGNFPPRFSGRQFPNYSSELNVNALELEDSALYLCASSYGGPYEQYFGPGTRLTVT.

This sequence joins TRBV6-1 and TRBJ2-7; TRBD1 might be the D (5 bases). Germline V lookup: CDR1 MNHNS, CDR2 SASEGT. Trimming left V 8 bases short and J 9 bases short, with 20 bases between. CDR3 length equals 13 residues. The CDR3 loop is CASLPRPQGVQYF. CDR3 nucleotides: TGTGCCAGCCTGCCCAGGCCTCAGGGTGTGCAGTACTTC.

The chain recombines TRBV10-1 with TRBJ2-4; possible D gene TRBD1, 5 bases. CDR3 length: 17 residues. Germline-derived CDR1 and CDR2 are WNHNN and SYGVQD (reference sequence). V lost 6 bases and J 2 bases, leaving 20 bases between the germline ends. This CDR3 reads CASSLRHTRVSKNIQYF. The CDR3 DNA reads TGCGCCAGCAGCCTACGTCACACCAGGGTATCCAAAAACATTCAGTACTTC.

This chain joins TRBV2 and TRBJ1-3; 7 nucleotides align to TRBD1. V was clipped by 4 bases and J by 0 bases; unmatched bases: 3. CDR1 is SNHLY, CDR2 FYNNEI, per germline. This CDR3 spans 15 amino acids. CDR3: CASSVGTDSGNTIYF. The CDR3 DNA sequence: TGTGCCAGCAGTGTCGGGACAGACTCTGGAAACACCATATATTTT.

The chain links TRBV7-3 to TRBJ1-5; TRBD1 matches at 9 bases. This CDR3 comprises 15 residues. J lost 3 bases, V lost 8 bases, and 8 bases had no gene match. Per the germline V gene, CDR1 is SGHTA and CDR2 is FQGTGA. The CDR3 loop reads CASGWTGENNQPQHF. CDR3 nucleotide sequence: TGTGCCAGCGGTTGGACAGGGGAGAACAATCAGCCCCAGCATTTT.

The CDR3 region has the DNA TGTGCCAGCAGCTCCCTAAGGACTAGCGGGGAGGGGGCCAAAAACATTCAGTACTTC. Translated, it gives CASSSLRTSGEGAKNIQYF. The chain couples TRBV7-9 to TRBJ2-4; 12 bases are shared with TRBD2. The germline V gene has CDR1 SEHNR and CDR2 FQNEAQ (reference sequence). The CDR3 spans 19 residues. V lost 4 bases and J lost 1; bases outside the gene matches: 11.

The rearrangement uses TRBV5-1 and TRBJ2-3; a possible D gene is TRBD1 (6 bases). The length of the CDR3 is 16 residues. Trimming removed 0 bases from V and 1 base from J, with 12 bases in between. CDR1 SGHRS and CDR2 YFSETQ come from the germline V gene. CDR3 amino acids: CASSLVARGGTDTQYF. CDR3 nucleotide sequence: TGCGCCAGCAGCTTGGTAGCCAGGGGCGGCACAGATACGCAGTATTTT. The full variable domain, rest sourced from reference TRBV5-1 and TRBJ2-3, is KAGVTQTPRYLIKTRGQQVTLSCSPISGHRSVSWYQQTPGQGLQFLFEYFSETQRNKGNFPGRFSGRQFSNSRSEMNVSTLELGDSALYLCASSLVARGGTDTQYFGPGTRLTVL.

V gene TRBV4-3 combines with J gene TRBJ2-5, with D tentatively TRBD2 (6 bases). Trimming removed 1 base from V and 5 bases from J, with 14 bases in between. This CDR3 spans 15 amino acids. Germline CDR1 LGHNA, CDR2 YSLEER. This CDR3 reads CASSQVAGPKETQYF. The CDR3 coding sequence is TGCGCCAGCAGCCAAGTTGCGGGGCCGAAGGAGACCCAGTACTTC.

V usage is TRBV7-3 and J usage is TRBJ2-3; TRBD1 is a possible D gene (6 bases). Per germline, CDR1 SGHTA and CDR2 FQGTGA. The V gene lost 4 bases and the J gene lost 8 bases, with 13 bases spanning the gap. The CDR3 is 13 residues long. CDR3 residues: CASSSTGIGTQYF. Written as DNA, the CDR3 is TGTGCCAGCAGCTCCACAGGGATCGGTACGCAGTATTTT.

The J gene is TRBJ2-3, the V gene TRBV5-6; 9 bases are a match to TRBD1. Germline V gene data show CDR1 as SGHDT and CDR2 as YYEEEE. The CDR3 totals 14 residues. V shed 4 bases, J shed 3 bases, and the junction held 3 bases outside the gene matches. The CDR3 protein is CASSETGGTDTQYF. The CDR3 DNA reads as TGTGCCAGCAGCGAGACAGGGGGTACAGATACGCAGTATTTT.

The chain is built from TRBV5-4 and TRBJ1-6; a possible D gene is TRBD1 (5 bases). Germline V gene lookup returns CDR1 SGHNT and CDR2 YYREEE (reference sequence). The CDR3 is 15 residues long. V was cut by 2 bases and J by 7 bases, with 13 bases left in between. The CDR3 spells CASSFGQGRNSPLHF. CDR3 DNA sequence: TGTGCCAGCAGCTTTGGGCAGGGTCGGAATTCACCCCTCCACTTT.

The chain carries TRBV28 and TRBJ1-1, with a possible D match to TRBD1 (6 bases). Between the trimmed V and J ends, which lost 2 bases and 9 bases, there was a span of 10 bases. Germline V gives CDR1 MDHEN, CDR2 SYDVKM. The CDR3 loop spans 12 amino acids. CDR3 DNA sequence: TGTGCCAGCAGTTTACAGGGGCGGCAAGCTTTCTTT. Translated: CASSLQGRQAFF.